These 4 T cell receptor beta chains share one sample of origin, sequenced in a study of T cell repertoires in aging, cancer and after chemotherapy (dated by TCRdb to 2018 to 2020). TCR beta rearrangements were amplified from genomic DNA extracted from peripheral blood rather than from sorted cells or RNA. The listed sequencing device is Illumina MiSeq. Multiplex touch-down PCR with a mixed TRB-A/B primer pool was used to amplify rearranged TRB sequences covering the V, D and J segments. TCRdb trimmed public reads at Q25 via fastp, called clones via MiXCR and kept in-frame beta chains. Under each unique CDR3 protein, matching rows form one entry showing the most common genes and DNA. The sample includes approximately 2,300 distinct CDR3 sequences, with 50% observed a single time. The top ten clonotypes cover about 4.5% of the sample. The material sequenced was blood. The receptor set was obtained from a human donor with a solid tumor.

This clonotype was detected only a few times. This chain uses TRBV29-1 with TRBJ1-2; D gene ambiguous. The V gene lost 7 bases and the J gene lost 4 bases, with 13 bases spanning the gap. The CDR3 consists of 12 residues. CDR1 and CDR2 (germline): SQVTM, ANQGSEA. The CDR3, as DNA: TGCAGCGCACTGGATGGGATCTATGGCTACACCTTC. Protein product: CSALDGIYGYTF.

The rearrangement links TRBV4-2 to TRBJ2-7; D perhaps matches TRBD2 (6 bases). The germline gives CDR1 LGHNA, CDR2 YNFKEQ. The CDR3 loop spans 13 amino acids. With 0 bases removed from V and 4 bases from J, the gap between germline ends came to 7 bases. CDR3 sequence: CASSQDGGYEQYF. The DNA for the CDR3 is TGTGCCAGCAGCCAAGATGGGGGGTACGAGCAGTACTTC.

In this sample, this clonotype turned up a few times. The chain employs TRBV27 and TRBJ1-4, with 8 bases matching TRBD1. CDR3 size: 14 residues. J lost 8 bases, V lost 6 bases, and 8 bases had no gene match. Germline V gene sequence: CDR1 MNHEY, CDR2 SMNVEV (reference sequence). CDR3 nucleotides: TGTGCCAGCAGCCGACAGGGGACTAGCGAAAAACTGTTTTTT. It encodes CASSRQGTSEKLFF.

The gene calls are TRBV7-9 and TRBJ2-7, with TRBD2 matching 8 bases. V lost 4 bases and J lost 6; bases outside the gene matches: 8. The CDR3 has 14 residues. In germline, CDR1 is SEHNR, CDR2 FQNEAQ (reference sequence). The CDR3 sequence is CASSSRAGELEQYF. CDR3 bases: TGTGCCAGCAGCTCCCGAGCGGGGGAGCTCGAGCAGTACTTC.